A single T cell receptor (beta chain) is shown here with its context. Its target is not known. V dropped 1 base and J dropped 3; count of bases not matched to a gene: 4. Germline loops: CDR1 SEHNR, CDR2 FQNEAQ (reference sequence). This CDR3 has 15 amino acids. This entry comes from a study of cytomegalovirus exposure and HLA in healthy donors. Broader study findings: The study labeled 164 TCR beta chains cytomegalovirus-associated. Excluded: some indistinguishable V segments such as TRBV6-2 and TRBV6-3. Under in vitro conditions, a few CMV-associated chains were confirmed as specific for CMV antigens.

With 60 Vbeta and 13 Jbeta primers, the PCR was carried out. TCRdb keeps only in-frame clones here, not all; method: immunoSEQ multiplex PCR. The table records around 140,000 clones, about four fifths of them present only once. This chain links TRBV7-9 with TRBJ2-7; 9 positions match TRBD1. This clonotype was obtained from a male donor in good health and CMV-seronegative. The sequencing input was PBMCs. Here the CDR3 reads CASSLVQDRGYEQYF. The CDR3 DNA reads TGTGCCAGCAGCTTAGTTCAGGACAGGGGCTACGAGCAGTACTTC.